This T cell receptor beta chain comes out of a study of long-term antiretroviral therapy in people with HIV. Broader study findings: Relative to transplant donor controls, diversity remained lower despite increasing after ART.

Each donor had at least one pre-ART and at least two post-ART PBMC samples. Samples were assayed with immunoSEQ v3.0 at survey level. Measured with immunoSEQ multiplex PCR; TCRdb has only the in-frame clones, and not every one. The sample lists 35,000 or so clones; 80% to 90% were seen once. CDR3 length equals 11 residues. Trimming stripped 2 bases from V and 6 bases from J, with 5 bases between. Germline CDR1 MDHEN, CDR2 SYDVKM. A word on this clone: The target antigen is unknown.

V usage is TRBV28 and J usage is TRBJ2-7; D uncertain. The starting material was unsorted PBMCs, obtained 2.2 years after starting antiretroviral therapy. The clonotype was recovered from a man aged 18 to 30 with HIV. CDR3 sequence (DNA): TGTGCCAGCAGTTTAAGCCGCGAGCAGTACTTC. Translating it yields CASSLSREQYF. The entire variable domain, with the rest obtained from reference TRBV28 and TRBJ2-7, is as follows: DVKVTQSSRYLVKRTGEKVFLECVQDMDHENMFWYRQDPGLGLRLIYFSYDVKMKEKGDIPEGYSVSREKKERFSLILESASTNQTSMYLCASSLSREQYFGPGTRLTVT.